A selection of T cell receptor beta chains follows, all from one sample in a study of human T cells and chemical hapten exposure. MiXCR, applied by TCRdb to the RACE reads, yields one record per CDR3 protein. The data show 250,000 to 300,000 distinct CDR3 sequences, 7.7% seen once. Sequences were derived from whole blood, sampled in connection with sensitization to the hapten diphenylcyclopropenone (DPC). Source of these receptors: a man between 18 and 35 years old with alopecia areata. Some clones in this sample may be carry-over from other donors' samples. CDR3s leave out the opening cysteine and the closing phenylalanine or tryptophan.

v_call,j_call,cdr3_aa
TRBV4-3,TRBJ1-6,ASSQDPPGSYNSPLH
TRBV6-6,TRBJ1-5,ASSFPGTDLH
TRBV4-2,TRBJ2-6,ASSQERQGDPGANVLT
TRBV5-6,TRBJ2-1,ASSPPSGGASNEQF
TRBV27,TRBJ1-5,ASSATGVFGNQPQH
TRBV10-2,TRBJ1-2,ASSDGGGAGYGYT
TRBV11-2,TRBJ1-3,ASSGGQGFPGNTIY
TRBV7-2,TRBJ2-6,ASSLRGTGANVLT
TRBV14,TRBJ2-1,ASSHPQVNSYNEQF
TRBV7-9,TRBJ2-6,ASSLTDTGANVLT
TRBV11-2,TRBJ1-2,ASSLGRDYGYT
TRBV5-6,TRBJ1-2,ASRPTGGGYGYT